The rows below give T cell receptor beta chains drawn from one sample of a study of blood T cells in healthy people across ages. A single record per CDR3 protein comes from TCRdb applying MiXCR to the 5' RACE reads. The sample yields approximately 600,000 distinct CDR3 sequences, roughly 58% seen once. Sequencing was carried out using blood. These receptors originate from a man aged 55 to 70 in good health. CDR3s include the opening cysteine and the closing phenylalanine or tryptophan. A D gene is named only where the DNA matches it firmly. Clone size is not always given. Where it is, it says once, few, many or a class for expanded clones.

D | size | J | V | CDR3 | DNA
TRBD2 | NA | TRBJ2-1 | TRBV20-1 | CSARWAGGDYNEQFF | TGCAGTGCCCGTTGGGCGGGGGGGGATTACAATGAGCAGTTCTTC
NA | NA | TRBJ1-6 | TRBV2 | CASSGGRYERNSPLHF | TGTGCCAGCAGTGGGGGACGGTACGAACGAAATTCACCCCTCCACTTT
NA | NA | TRBJ1-3 | TRBV2 | CASSVRRQGSGSGNTIYF | TGTGCCAGCAGTGTTAGGCGGCAGGGAAGCGGCTCTGGAAACACCATATATTTT
NA | NA | TRBJ2-3 | TRBV24-1 | CATSQGNTDTQYF | TGTGCCACCAGCCAGGGGAACACAGATACGCAGTATTTT
NA | NA | TRBJ2-5 | TRBV3-1 | CASSPWRTETQYF | TGTGCCAGCAGCCCTTGGAGAACGGAGACCCAGTACTTC
TRBD1 | once | TRBJ2-5 | TRBV3-1 | CASRSGTGGSETQYF | TGTGCCAGCAGATCCGGGACAGGGGGGTCAGAGACCCAGTACTTC
NA | NA | TRBJ2-1 | TRBV29-1 | CSVEWGQGGTYNEQFF | TGCAGCGTTGAGTGGGGCCAAGGGGGAACCTACAATGAGCAGTTCTTC
TRBD2 | once | TRBJ2-1 | TRBV3-1 | CASSQSLAGALFF | TGTGCCAGCAGCCAATCCCTAGCGGGGGCGCTGTTCTTC
NA | once | TRBJ2-4 | TRBV28 | CAGSAFTGLNIQYF | TGTGCCGGCAGCGCATTTACAGGGTTAAACATTCAGTACTTC
TRBD1 | NA | TRBJ1-4 | TRBV5-1 | CASSLLGGQEKLFF | TGCGCCAGCAGCTTGCTAGGGGGCCAGGAAAAACTGTTTTTT
NA | few | TRBJ2-5 | TRBV9 | CASSVPGAETQYF | TGTGCCAGCAGCGTTCCCGGGGCGGAGACCCAGTACTTC
NA | NA | TRBJ2-6 | TRBV11-2 | CASSLELGAGANVLTF | TGTGCCAGCAGCTTAGAGTTAGGGGCTGGGGCCAACGTCCTGACTTTC
TRBD1 | NA | TRBJ1-6 | TRBV28 | CASISGTGFGSPLHF | TGTGCCAGCATCTCCGGGACAGGGTTCGGGTCACCCCTCCACTTT
TRBD1 | NA | TRBJ1-4 | TRBV7-9 | CASSPRQGWGEKLFF | TGTGCCAGCAGCCCCCGACAGGGATGGGGTGAAAAACTGTTTTTT
TRBD2 | NA | TRBJ2-7 | TRBV7-2 | CASSQGLAVYYEQYF | TGTGCCAGCAGCCAGGGACTAGCGGTATACTACGAGCAGTACTTC
NA | NA | TRBJ1-1 | TRBV6-2/TRBV6-3 | CASSPLDLRTAAEAFF | TGTGCCAGCAGTCCCTTAGACCTAAGGACGGCCGCCGAAGCTTTCTTT
NA | NA | TRBJ2-3 | TRBV28 | CASSLSPNPDTQYF | TGTGCCAGCAGTTTATCCCCAAATCCGGATACGCAGTATTTT
NA | NA | TRBJ2-6 | TRBV5-6 | CASSLDLAYSGANVLTF | TGTGCCAGCAGCTTGGATCTGGCTTACTCTGGGGCCAACGTCCTGACTTTC
TRBD1 | once | TRBJ1-2 | TRBV18 | CASSPPADRGPSGYTF | TGTGCCAGCTCACCACCGGCGGACAGGGGCCCCTCCGGCTACACCTTC
NA | NA | TRBJ2-7 | TRBV5-1 | CASSLGRNNEQYF | TGCGCCAGCAGCTTGGGGCGAAACAATGAGCAGTACTTC
NA | NA | TRBJ2-3 | TRBV10-3 | CAISESYQGELSSTDTQYF | TGTGCCATCAGTGAGTCGTACCAGGGAGAGTTATCTAGCACAGATACGCAGTATTTT
TRBD2 | NA | TRBJ2-3 | TRBV5-1 | CASSSRLAGIGTDTQYF | TGCGCCAGCAGCTCCCGACTAGCGGGGATCGGCACAGATACGCAGTATTTT
NA | NA | TRBJ1-2 | TRBV7-2 | CVSSLKVGGANYGYTF | TGTGTCAGCAGCCTCAAAGTAGGGGGAGCTAACTATGGCTACACCTTC
NA | NA | TRBJ1-5 | TRBV6-6 | CASSYLRVQPQHF | TGTGCCAGCAGTTACCTGCGGGTACAGCCCCAGCATTTT
TRBD1 | NA | TRBJ1-1 | TRBV12-3/TRBV12-4 | CASRRQGARTEAFF | TGTGCCAGCAGGCGACAGGGGGCGAGGACTGAAGCTTTCTTT
NA | NA | TRBJ2-6 | TRBV24-1 | CATSANRNSGANVLTF | TGTGCCACCAGTGCCAACAGGAACTCTGGGGCCAACGTCCTGACTTTC
NA | NA | TRBJ2-6 | TRBV6-5 | CASSKDSGATVLTF | TGTGCCAGCTCCAAGGACTCTGGGGCCACCGTCCTGACTTTC
NA | NA | TRBJ2-5 | TRBV14 | CASSQVTLFETQYF | TGTGCCAGCAGCCAAGTGACACTGTTTGAGACCCAGTACTTC
NA | many | TRBJ2-1 | TRBV20-1 | CSARDISPVRGYNEQFF | TGCAGTGCTAGAGATATTAGCCCCGTCCGGGGGTACAATGAGCAGTTCTTC
TRBD1 | NA | TRBJ1-2 | TRBV13 | CASSKGDSGPYGYTF | TGTGCCAGCAGCAAAGGGGACAGCGGCCCCTATGGCTACACCTTC
TRBD2 | once | TRBJ2-5 | TRBV20-1 | CSAHSGGAGETQYF | TGCAGTGCCCATAGCGGGGGGGCGGGGGAGACCCAGTACTTC
TRBD1 | few | TRBJ2-1 | TRBV18 | CASSPTGQDYNEQFF | TGTGCCAGCTCACCAACGGGACAGGACTACAATGAGCAGTTCTTC
NA | NA | TRBJ2-1 | TRBV5-1 | CASSLEAGASYNEQFF | TGCGCCAGCAGCTTGGAGGCGGGGGCCTCCTACAATGAGCAGTTCTTC
NA | NA | TRBJ2-2 | TRBV3-1 | CASSQTRGTEELFF | TGTGCCAGCAGCCAAACGCGAGGAACCGAGGAGCTGTTTTTT
TRBD1 | NA | TRBJ1-2 | TRBV20-1 | CSAGGGGGGGEIGYTF | TGCAGTGCTGGGGGGGGAGGGGGCGGAGGTGAAATTGGCTACACCTTC
NA | NA | TRBJ2-2 | TRBV29-1 | CSVETPRGTGELFF | TGCAGCGTTGAAACCCCCCGCGGGACCGGGGAGCTGTTTTTT
NA | NA | TRBJ1-4 | TRBV2 | CASRLAAHNEKLFF | TGTGCCAGCCGTTTGGCAGCCCATAATGAAAAACTGTTTTTT
NA | NA | TRBJ2-1 | TRBV12-3/TRBV12-4 | CASSPETGYNEQFF | TGTGCCAGCAGCCCCGAAACAGGGTACAATGAGCAGTTCTTC
NA | many | TRBJ2-7 | TRBV3-1 | CASSSRYEQYF | TGTGCCAGCAGCTCTAGGTACGAGCAGTACTTC
TRBD2 | NA | TRBJ2-3 | TRBV5-1 | CASSFNRLAGTSTDTQYF | TGCGCCAGCAGCTTCAACCGACTAGCGGGGACTAGCACAGATACGCAGTATTTT
NA | NA | TRBJ1-1 | TRBV2 | CASTSTGYHTEAFF | TGTGCCAGCACCAGCACAGGTTATCACACTGAAGCTTTCTTT
TRBD1 | NA | TRBJ2-5 | TRBV7-2 | CASSGETGSETQYF | TGTGCCAGCAGCGGCGAGACAGGGTCAGAGACCCAGTACTTC
TRBD1 | few | TRBJ2-1 | TRBV5-6 | CASSLTGQGQEQFF | TGTGCCAGCAGCCTAACGGGACAGGGCCAGGAGCAGTTCTTC
TRBD1 | NA | TRBJ1-5 | TRBV7-2 | CASSLGTGKQPQHF | TGTGCCAGCAGCTTAGGGACAGGCAAGCAGCCCCAGCATTTT
NA | NA | TRBJ2-5 | TRBV5-4 | CASSLGSDTQETQYF | TGTGCCAGCAGCTTGGGGTCAGATACGCAAGAGACCCAGTACTTC
TRBD2 | few | TRBJ2-3 | TRBV4-2 | CASSQESLAGVDTQYF | TGTGCCAGCAGCCAAGAGTCCCTAGCGGGGGTGGATACGCAGTATTTT
NA | once | TRBJ1-4 | TRBV11-2 | CASSLATEVNEKLFF | TGTGCCAGCAGCTTAGCGACAGAAGTCAATGAAAAACTGTTTTTT
TRBD1 | once | TRBJ1-5 | TRBV6-6 | CASRDPGQGGGNQPQHF | TGTGCCAGCAGGGATCCTGGACAGGGTGGTGGCAATCAGCCCCAGCATTTT
TRBD2 | many | TRBJ2-1 | TRBV20-1 | CSALSGGTYNEQFF | TGCAGTGCTCTAAGCGGGGGAACCTACAATGAGCAGTTCTTC
NA | NA | TRBJ1-1 | TRBV6-2/TRBV6-3 | CASSWGAVTEAFF | TGTGCCAGCAGTTGGGGGGCGGTCACTGAAGCTTTCTTT
TRBD2 | NA | TRBJ2-1 | TRBV15 | CATSRRTSGAYNEQFF | TGTGCCACCAGCAGACGGACTAGCGGGGCCTACAATGAGCAGTTCTTC
TRBD1 | NA | TRBJ1-2 | TRBV4-1 | CASSQDRGQGGYLPYGYTF | TGCGCCAGCAGCCAAGATCGCGGACAGGGAGGGTATTTGCCGTATGGCTACACCTTC
TRBD2 | NA | TRBJ2-3 | TRBV12-3/TRBV12-4 | CASSAPRLSGGPDTQYF | TGTGCCAGCAGTGCCCCGCGACTGAGCGGGGGCCCAGATACGCAGTATTTT